Listed here is a single T cell receptor (beta chain). As yet, its antigen is unknown. V lost 10 bases to trimming and J lost 6 bases, with 12 bases between them. This CDR3 has 11 amino acids. CDR1 and CDR2 from the germline V gene are SEHNR and FQNEAQ (reference sequence). An amount of RNA that ranged from roughly 0.5 to 1 ug was reverse transcribed with random hexamers. Amplification of TCR beta CDR3 was carried out by immunoSEQ multiplex PCR, which covered 54 Vbeta and 13 Jbeta segments. TCRdb reanalysed the immunoSEQ multiplex PCR reads using MiXCR and keeps one entry per CDR3 protein. The sample lists 250,000 to 300,000 distinct CDR3 sequences; 80% to 90% were seen once. CD8+ and CD4+ T cells circulating in blood were sequenced for TCR beta. TEMRA cells were enriched by FACS, and CD4+ and CD8+ T cells were negatively isolated. This sample was included in a study of CD8 T cells in Susac syndrome. Study outcomes and limitations: Regarding the TCR sequencing and HLA analysis, the study admitted that a relatively small number of individuals were involved.

This chain uses TRBV7-9 with TRBJ1-2; no firm D call. This sequence originates from a human donor with multiple sclerosis. Sequencing input: CD8+ T cells from PBMCs. The CDR3 region has the DNA TGTGCCATCACTTTTTCCAATGGCTACACCTTC. It specifies CAITFSNGYTF.